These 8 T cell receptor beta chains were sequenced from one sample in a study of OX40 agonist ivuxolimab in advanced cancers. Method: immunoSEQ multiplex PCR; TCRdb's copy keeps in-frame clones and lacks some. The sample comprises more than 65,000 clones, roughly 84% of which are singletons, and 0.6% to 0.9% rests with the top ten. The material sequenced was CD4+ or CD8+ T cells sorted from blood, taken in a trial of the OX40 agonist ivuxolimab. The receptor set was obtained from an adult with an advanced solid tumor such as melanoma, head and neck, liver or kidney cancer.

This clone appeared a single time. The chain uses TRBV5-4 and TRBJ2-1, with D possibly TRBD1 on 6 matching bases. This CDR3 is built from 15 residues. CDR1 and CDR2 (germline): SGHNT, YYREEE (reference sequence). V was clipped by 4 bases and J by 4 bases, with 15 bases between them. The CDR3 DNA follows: TGTGCCAGCAGCCCCTCGGTAGGGGGTTACAATGAGCAGTTCTTC. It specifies CASSPSVGGYNEQFF.

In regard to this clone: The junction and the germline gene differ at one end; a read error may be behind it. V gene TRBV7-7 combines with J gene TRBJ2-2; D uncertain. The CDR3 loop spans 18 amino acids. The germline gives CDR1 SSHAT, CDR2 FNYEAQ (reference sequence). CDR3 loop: CASSLAAFGSPNAGELFF. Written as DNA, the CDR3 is TGTGCTAGCAGCTTAGCTGCTTTCGGCAGCCCAAACGCCGGGGAGCTGTTTTTT.

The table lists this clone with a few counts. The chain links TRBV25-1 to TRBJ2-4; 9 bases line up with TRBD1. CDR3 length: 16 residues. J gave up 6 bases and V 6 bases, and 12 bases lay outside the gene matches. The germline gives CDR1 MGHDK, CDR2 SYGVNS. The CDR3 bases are TGTGCCAGCAGCAATGACAGGGGGTTGGGGAGAAACATTCAGTACTTC. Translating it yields CASSNDRGLGRNIQYF.

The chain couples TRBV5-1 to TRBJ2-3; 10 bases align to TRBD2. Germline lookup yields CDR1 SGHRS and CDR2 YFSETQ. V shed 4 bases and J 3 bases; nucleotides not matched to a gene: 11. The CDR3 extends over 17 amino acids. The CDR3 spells CASSPNPLAGETDTQYF. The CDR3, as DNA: TGCGCCAGCAGCCCAAACCCCCTAGCGGGGGAAACAGATACGCAGTATTTT.

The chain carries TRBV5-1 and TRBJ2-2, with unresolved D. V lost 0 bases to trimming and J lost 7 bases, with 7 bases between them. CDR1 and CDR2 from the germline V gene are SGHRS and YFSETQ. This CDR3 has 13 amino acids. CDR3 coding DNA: TGCGCCAGCAGCTTGGGGGAACACGGGGAGCTGTTTTTT. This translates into CASSLGEHGELFF.

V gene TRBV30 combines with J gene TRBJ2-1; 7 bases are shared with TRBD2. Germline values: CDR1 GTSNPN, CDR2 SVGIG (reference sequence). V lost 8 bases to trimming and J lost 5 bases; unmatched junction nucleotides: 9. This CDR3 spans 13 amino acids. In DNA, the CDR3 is TGTGCCGGCAATAGCGGGCTAGACAATGAGCAGTTCTTC. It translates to CAGNSGLDNEQFF.

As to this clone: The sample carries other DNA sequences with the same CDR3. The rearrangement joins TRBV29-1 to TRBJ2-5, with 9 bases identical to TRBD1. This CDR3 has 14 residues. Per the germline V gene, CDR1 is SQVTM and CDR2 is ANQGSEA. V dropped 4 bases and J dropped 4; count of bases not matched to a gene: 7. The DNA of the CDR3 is TGCAGCGTTGCCGACAGGGGGGGAAGAGAGACCCAGTACTTC. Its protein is CSVADRGGRETQYF.

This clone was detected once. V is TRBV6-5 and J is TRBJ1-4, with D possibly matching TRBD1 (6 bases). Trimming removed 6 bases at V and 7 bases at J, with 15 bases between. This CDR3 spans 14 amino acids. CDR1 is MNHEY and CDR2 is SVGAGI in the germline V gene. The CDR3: CASSLKGGPEKLFF. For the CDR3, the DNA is TGTGCCAGCAGCCTGAAGGGGGGACCTGAAAAACTGTTTTTT.